The rows below give T cell receptor beta chains drawn from one sample of a study of Ad26.COV2.S vaccination and SARS-CoV-2 variants. TCRdb keeps only in-frame clones here, not all; method: immunoSEQ multiplex PCR. The sample shows 46,000 or so clones, approximately 83% of them seen only once. The sample in question was peripheral blood, obtained after recovery from COVID-19. Source of these receptors: a human donor who had recovered from COVID-19. Each CDR3 is given with its conserved first and last residue. D genes are given only for firm matches. The size field is filled for only some rows; it gives once, few, many or a size class.

abundance	j_gene	d_gene	v_gene	CDR3aa	CDR3nt
.	TRBJ1-4	.	TRBV5-1	CASSWGEGSTNEKLFF	TGCGCCAGCAGCTGGGGTGAAGGGTCCACTAATGAAAAACTGTTTTTT
.	TRBJ2-5	TRBD2	TRBV19	CASSEAGARSRTQYF	TGTGCCAGTAGTGAAGCGGGGGCCCGAAGTCGGACCCAGTACTTC
.	TRBJ1-2	.	TRBV6-5	CAPRRGMHGYTF	TGTGCCCCCCGGCGGGGAATGCATGGCTACACCTTC
.	TRBJ1-2	.	TRBV19	CASAPQGTHGYTF	TGTGCCAGTGCCCCGCAGGGGACCCATGGCTACACCTTC
.	TRBJ1-2	.	TRBV28	CASSPSRGPGGYTF	TGTGCCAGCAGTCCCTCCCGCGGCCCCGGTGGCTACACCTTC
.	TRBJ2-1	.	TRBV28	CASSPLTSTIYNEQFF	TGTGCCAGCAGCCCCTTGACAAGTACCATTTACAATGAGCAGTTCTTC
once	TRBJ1-1	TRBD1	TRBV6-1	CASSEAGRGKTEAFF	TGTGCCAGCAGTGAAGCCGGCAGGGGGAAAACTGAAGCTTTCTTT
.	TRBJ2-5	.	TRBV11-2	CASSSPMRPQETQYF	TGTGCCAGCAGCTCCCCCATGAGGCCGCAAGAGACCCAGTACTTC
.	TRBJ1-1	.	TRBV4-2	CASSQDLGGTEAFF	TGTGCCAGCAGCCAAGATCTAGGGGGCACTGAAGCTTTCTTT
.	TRBJ1-4	.	TRBV5-8	CASSLLKHAKLFF	TGTGCCAGCAGCTTGCTGAAACATGCGAAACTGTTTTTT
once	TRBJ1-1	.	TRBV9	CASSARGDTEAFF	TGTGCCAGCAGCGCCCGGGGGGACACTGAAGCTTTCTTT
.	TRBJ2-1	TRBD2	TRBV5-1	CASSRSGSKGNEQFF	TGCGCCAGCAGCCGTAGCGGGAGTAAGGGGAATGAGCAGTTCTTC
.	TRBJ2-1	.	TRBV27	CASGSDFNSYNEQFF	TGTGCCTCGGGGTCGGATTTCAACTCCTACAATGAGCAGTTCTTC
.	TRBJ2-3	.	TRBV21-1	CASAGQGRTDTQYF	TGTGCCAGCGCAGGTCAAGGGCGCACAGATACGCAGTATTTT
many	TRBJ2-2	TRBD2	TRBV2	CASRGLAGFSGSGTGELFF	TGTGCCAGCAGGGGACTAGCGGGGTTTTCGGGGTCGGGCACCGGGGAGCTGTTTTTT
.	TRBJ2-3	TRBD2	TRBV5-6	CASSSASGGADTQYF	TGTGCCAGCAGCTCAGCTAGCGGGGGGGCAGATACGCAGTATTTT
.	TRBJ1-1	.	TRBV19	CASEGNTEAFF	TGTGCCAGTGAAGGGAACACTGAAGCTTTCTTT
.	TRBJ2-1	TRBD2	TRBV7-2	CASSLGSSGRAYNEQFF	TGTGCCAGCAGCTTAGGTTCTAGCGGGAGGGCCTACAATGAGCAGTTCTTC
.	TRBJ1-1	.	TRBV6-1	CASSAQRRTAYGGMNTEAFF	TGTGCCAGCAGTGCCCAGCGGAGGACTGCTTATGGCGGCATGAACACTGAAGCTTTCTTT
few	TRBJ2-1	.	TRBV6-5	CASSVTIRFEQFF	TGTGCCAGCAGCGTTACCATCCGATTTGAGCAGTTCTTC
.	TRBJ1-3	.	TRBV29-1	CSVDIGFSDTIYF	TGCAGCGTTGACATCGGATTTTCGGACACCATATATTTT
.	TRBJ1-3	.	TRBV27	CASYDRQRNTIYF	TGTGCCAGCTACGACAGGCAGCGAAACACCATATATTTT
.	TRBJ1-6	.	TRBV19	CATATGSAYNSPLHF	TGTGCCACCGCAACAGGGAGCGCCTATAATTCACCCCTCCACTTT
.	TRBJ2-1	.	TRBV10-3	CASAVGLAGENEQFF	TGTGCCAGCGCAGTAGGGTTGGCAGGGGAGAATGAGCAGTTCTTC
.	TRBJ2-3	TRBD2	TRBV5-1	CASLELAGSSTDTQYF	TGCGCCAGCCTAGAACTAGCGGGTTCTAGCACAGATACGCAGTATTTT
.	TRBJ1-2	.	TRBV7-9	CASSFRTDTNYGYTF	TGTGCCAGCAGCTTTAGGACAGATACTAACTATGGCTACACCTTC
.	TRBJ1-1	.	TRBV7-9	CASSTTSSSLNTEAFF	TGTGCCAGCAGCACTACTTCCAGCTCTTTGAACACTGAAGCTTTCTTT
.	TRBJ2-5	.	TRBV5-1	CASSLRGAGYQETQYF	TGCGCCAGCAGCCTTCGGGGGGCGGGGTACCAAGAGACCCAGTACTTC
.	TRBJ1-1	TRBD1	TRBV29-1	CSGSDRQRGNTEAFF	TGCAGCGGTTCGGACAGGCAAAGGGGGAACACTGAAGCTTTCTTT
.	TRBJ1-1	.	TRBV6-5	CASSLTGYTEAFF	TGTGCCAGCAGCCTAACAGGGTACACTGAAGCTTTCTTT
.	TRBJ2-1	TRBD2	TRBV12-3/TRBV12-4	CASSSTSGIEQFF	TGTGCCAGCAGTTCGACTAGCGGAATTGAGCAGTTCTTC
.	TRBJ2-1	.	TRBV12-3/TRBV12-4	CASRQGRGNEQFF	TGTGCCAGTCGCCAGGGGCGCGGCAATGAGCAGTTCTTC
.	TRBJ2-5	TRBD1	TRBV11-2	CASSSRTGAGQETQYF	TGTGCCAGCAGCTCCCGGACAGGGGCCGGTCAAGAGACCCAGTACTTC
.	TRBJ1-4	.	TRBV6-1	CASSEFKGSLNEKLFF	TGTGCCAGCAGTGAATTTAAAGGGTCACTTAATGAAAAACTGTTTTTT
once	TRBJ1-1	.	TRBV19	CASSIDGVGTEAFF	TGTGCCAGTAGTATAGATGGGGTGGGGACTGAAGCTTTCTTT
.	TRBJ1-6	.	TRBV30	CAWSKGNNSPLHF	TGTGCCTGGAGTAAGGGAAATAATTCACCCCTCCACTTT
.	TRBJ2-3	TRBD1	TRBV9	CASSIPQGAGVADTQYF	TGTGCCAGCAGCATACCCCAGGGGGCAGGGGTAGCAGATACGCAGTATTTT
.	TRBJ2-7	.	TRBV5-1	CASSSGPFSYEQYF	TGCGCCAGCAGCTCGGGACCGTTCTCCTACGAGCAGTACTTC